What follows are 15 T cell receptor beta chains derived from one specimen sequenced in a study of cytomegalovirus exposure and HLA in healthy donors. It was with 60 Vbeta and 13 Jbeta primers that the PCR ran. Repertoires were generated with immunoSEQ multiplex PCR, while TCRdb's copy carries only in-frame clones and drops some. The sample consists of approximately 170,000 clones, roughly 84% of them appearing once. The specimen was PBMCs. The source is a boy younger than 10 in good health and CMV-seronegative.

This clone was found once. The chain couples TRBV5-6 to TRBJ1-2; perhaps TRBD1 as D (5 bases). V was shortened by 1 base and J by 3 bases, with 10 bases between the two germline ends. Germline lookup yields CDR1 SGHDT and CDR2 YYEEEE. CDR3 length: 14 residues. The CDR3 is CASSLSGWYYGYTF. The DNA for the CDR3 is TGTGCCAGCAGCTTGTCAGGGTGGTACTATGGCTACACCTTC.

The chain links TRBV30 to TRBJ2-1; 13 bases are shared with TRBD2. The CDR3 length is 16 residues. V lost 0 bases to trimming and J lost 7 bases; unmatched junction nucleotides: 6. Per the germline V gene, CDR1 is GTSNPN and CDR2 is SVGIG (reference sequence). The CDR3 loop reads CAWSVPGLAGANEQFF. Here the CDR3 DNA reads TGTGCCTGGAGTGTCCCCGGACTAGCGGGAGCTAATGAGCAGTTCTTC. Filled out from reference TRBV30 and TRBJ2-1, the complete variable domain reads SQTIHQWPATLVQPVGSPLSLECTVEGTSNPNLYWYRQAAGRGLQLLFYSVGIGQISSEVPQNLSASRPQDRQFILSSKKLLLSDSGFYLCAWSVPGLAGANEQFFGPGTRLTVL.

The chain employs TRBV15 and TRBJ2-5; D gene unclear. Looked up from germline, CDR1 is LNHNV and CDR2 is YYDKDF (reference sequence). Trimming removed 9 bases from V and 4 bases from J, with 15 bases in between. This CDR3 contains 13 residues. CDR3 in DNA: TGTGCCACGCTCCGAGCTGGGCGAGAGACCCAGTACTTC. Residues: CATLRAGRETQYF.

The chain employs TRBV5-4 and TRBJ2-7; 7 bases agree with TRBD1. Germline CDR1 SGHNT, CDR2 YYREEE (reference sequence). CDR3 size: 16 residues. V lost 0 bases, J lost 7 bases, and 13 bases stayed unmatched. The CDR3 DNA is TGTGCCAGCAGCTTGGGGGGCCCCCGGGACAGTCTAGAGCAGTACTTC. Residues: CASSLGGPRDSLEQYF.

This sequence joins TRBV6-5 and TRBJ1-2, with D possibly being TRBD1 (5 bases). V dropped 2 bases and J dropped 5 bases, with 15 bases sitting between them. There are 15 residues in the CDR3. Looked up from germline, CDR1 is MNHEY and CDR2 is SVGAGI. CDR3 nucleotides: TGTGCCAGCAGTTACAGGAGGGGAAGAAGTTATGGCTACACCTTC. Its translation: CASSYRRGRSYGYTF.

The chain recombines TRBV30 with TRBJ2-5; 7 positions agree with TRBD1. Looked up from germline, CDR1 is GTSNPN and CDR2 is SVGIG (reference sequence). CDR3 size: 14 residues. V was pared by 0 bases and J by 1 base, with 2 bases of the junction left unmatched. Here the CDR3 DNA reads TGTGCCTGGAGTGTTAGGGACAGCCAAGAGACCCAGTACTTC. Its translation is CAWSVRDSQETQYF.

This clone has a single count. This sequence joins TRBV7-3 and TRBJ2-3, with 9 nucleotides matching TRBD1. The CDR3 is 14 residues long. The germline V gene encodes CDR1 SGHTA and CDR2 FQGTGA. V gave up 5 bases and J gave up 6 bases; unmatched junction bases: 6. The CDR3 DNA follows: TGTGCCAGCAGCGAGACAGGGGGGGCGGATACGCAGTATTTT. It translates to CASSETGGADTQYF.

The V gene is TRBV6-4, the J gene TRBJ2-5, with 9 nucleotides matching TRBD2. From germline, CDR1 is MRHNA and CDR2 SNTAGT. V lost 3 bases and J lost 1; bases outside the gene matches: 3. The CDR3 totals 15 residues. Here the CDR3 reads CASSETSGSQETQYF. Here the CDR3 DNA reads TGTGCCAGCAGTGAAACTAGCGGGTCCCAAGAGACCCAGTACTTC.

This sequence joins TRBV5-1 and TRBJ1-3; perhaps TRBD1 as D (5 bases). Deletions cut 2 bases from V and 0 bases from J, with 6 bases between. Germline V lookup: CDR1 SGHRS, CDR2 YFSETQ. This CDR3 comprises 14 residues. The CDR3 loop is CASSLDSSGNTIYF. CDR3 coding DNA: TGCGCCAGCAGCTTAGACAGCTCTGGAAACACCATATATTTT.

The J gene is TRBJ1-6, the V gene TRBV6-5, with D perhaps matching TRBD1 (6 bases). V lost 7 bases and J lost 13, with 23 bases in between. The CDR3 has 15 amino acids. The germline CDR1 and CDR2 sequences are MNHEY and SVGAGI. CDR3 protein: CASTRTGQTLRPLHF. CDR3 nucleotide sequence: TGTGCCAGCACCCGGACGGGACAAACCCTTAGGCCCCTCCACTTT.

V usage is TRBV27 and J usage is TRBJ1-2; D possibly corresponds to TRBD1 (5 bases). Germline values: CDR1 MNHEY, CDR2 SMNVEV (reference sequence). The length of the CDR3 is 18 residues. The germline V and J ends were trimmed by 1 base and 0 bases, with 18 bases remaining between them. The CDR3 nucleotides are TGTGCCAGCAGTTTATTCGTTGACAGCCGATTAGCTAACTATGGCTACACCTTC. Protein sequence: CASSLFVDSRLANYGYTF.

The V call is TRBV25-1, the J call TRBJ1-4; 10 bases map to TRBD1. The CDR3 length is 17 residues. The V and J ends lost 3 bases and 2 bases, in that order; junction bases with no gene match: 6. Germline V gene sequence: CDR1 MGHDK, CDR2 SYGVNS. CDR3 region: CASSDSGTGATNEKLFF. CDR3 in DNA: TGTGCCAGCAGTGATTCCGGGACAGGGGCCACTAATGAAAAACTGTTTTTT.

This clone was counted only a few times. The chain recombines TRBV10-1 with TRBJ2-3; weak D call: TRBD2 (6 bases). Germline V CDR1 and CDR2: WNHNN, SYGVQD (reference sequence). This CDR3 spans 14 amino acids. The V end was cut by 6 bases, the J end by 3 bases, with 13 bases between. The CDR3 region has the DNA TGCGCCAGCAGCCGGGACTCTTCAACAGATACGCAGTATTTT. Residues: CASSRDSSTDTQYF.

This sequence joins TRBV19 and TRBJ2-3; a possible D gene is TRBD2 (7 bases). CDR1 and CDR2 (germline): LNHDA, SQIVND (reference sequence). The CDR3 contains 15 residues. Trimming stripped 3 bases from V and 5 bases from J, with 15 bases between. The CDR3 is CASSMGAGARDTQYF. The CDR3 DNA reads as TGTGCCAGTAGTATGGGTGCGGGGGCGAGAGATACGCAGTATTTT.

This rearrangement joins TRBV12-5 to TRBJ1-6; D is possibly TRBD1 (6 bases). The CDR3 has 14 amino acids. The germline V gene has CDR1 LGHNT and CDR2 FRNRAP. Trimming shortened V by 0 bases and J by 10 bases, and 10 bases separated the two germline ends. The CDR3 region is CASGLVPGVSPLHF. CDR3 sequence (DNA): TGTGCTAGTGGTTTGGTACCAGGGGTGTCACCCCTCCACTTT.